This TCR beta chain was found in a study of vaccination and CD4 T cells after COVID-19. CDR1 is MNHNS, CDR2 SASEGT, per germline. The CDR3 totals 14 residues. The germline V and J ends were trimmed by 6 bases and 2 bases, with 11 bases remaining between them. Sequence data for DNA of cultured CD4+ T cells were generated by the Oncomine TCR Beta short-read assay. TCRdb reprocessed the PCR reads via MiXCR and lists one record per CDR3 protein. The sample lists 9,000 to 13,000 distinct CDR3 sequences, roughly a fifth occurring once. This clonotype is categorized as medium-sized. What it binds is unknown. The treatment was: approximately 11-day PBMC culture with coronavirus spike peptide pools or control peptides (ViraFEST assay).

The sequencing used CD4+ T cells from blood, cultured in vitro, collected after SARS-CoV-2 vaccination. The rearrangement joins TRBV6-1 to TRBJ1-5; D not resolved. The source of this sequence is a human donor who had recovered from COVID-19. CDR3 in amino acids: CASSSPLGNQPQHF. CDR3 nucleotides: TGTGCCAGCAGCAGTCCTTTGGGCAATCAGCCCCAGCATTTT.